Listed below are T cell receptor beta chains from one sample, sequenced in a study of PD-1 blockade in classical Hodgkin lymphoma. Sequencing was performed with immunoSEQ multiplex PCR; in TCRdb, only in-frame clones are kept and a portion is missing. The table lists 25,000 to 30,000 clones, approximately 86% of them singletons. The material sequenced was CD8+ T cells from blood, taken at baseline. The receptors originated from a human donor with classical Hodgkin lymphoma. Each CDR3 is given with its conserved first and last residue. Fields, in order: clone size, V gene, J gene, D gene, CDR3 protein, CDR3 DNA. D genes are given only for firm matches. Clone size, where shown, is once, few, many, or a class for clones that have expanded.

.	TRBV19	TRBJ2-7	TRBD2	CASSREASGDYEQYF	TGTGCCAGTAGTAGGGAGGCTAGCGGAGACTACGAGCAGTACTTC
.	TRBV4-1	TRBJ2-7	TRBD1	CASSQKTGVTYEQYF	TGCGCCAGCAGCCAGAAGACAGGGGTTACCTACGAGCAGTACTTC
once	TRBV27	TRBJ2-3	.	CASRSGEADTQYF	TGTGCCAGCAGGTCGGGAGAGGCAGATACGCAGTATTTT
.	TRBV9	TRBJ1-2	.	CASSSSEGVTGYGYTF	TGTGCCAGCAGCTCTAGCGAAGGGGTCACGGGCTATGGCTACACCTTC
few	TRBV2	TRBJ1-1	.	CASPVNTEAFF	TGTGCCAGCCCAGTGAACACTGAAGCTTTCTTT
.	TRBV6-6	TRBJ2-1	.	CASRPYRVWDEQFF	TGTGCCAGCAGGCCCTACAGGGTTTGGGATGAGCAGTTCTTC
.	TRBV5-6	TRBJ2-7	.	CASSLGGDTYEQYF	TGTGCCAGCAGCTTGGGGGGGGACACCTACGAGCAGTACTTC
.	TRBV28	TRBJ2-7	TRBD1	CASRWQGVIEQYF	TGTGCCAGCAGGTGGCAGGGGGTAATAGAGCAGTACTTC
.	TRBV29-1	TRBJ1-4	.	CSVRGITNEKLFF	TGCAGCGTTAGGGGTATAACTAATGAAAAACTGTTTTTT
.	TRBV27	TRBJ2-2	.	CASSAGTGELFF	TGTGCCAGCAGCGCGGGAACCGGGGAGCTGTTTTTT
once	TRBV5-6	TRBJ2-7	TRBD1	CASGDSAYEQYF	TGTGCCAGTGGGGACAGCGCCTACGAGCAGTACTTC
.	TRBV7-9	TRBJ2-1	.	CASEGQREFYEQFF	TGTGCCAGCGAGGGACAGCGGGAGTTCTATGAGCAGTTCTTC
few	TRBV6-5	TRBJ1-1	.	CASSYSLAVPAFF	TGTGCCAGCAGTTACTCACTAGCCGTCCCGGCTTTCTTT
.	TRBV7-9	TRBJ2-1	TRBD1	CASSYRGDEQFF	TGTGCCAGCAGCTACAGGGGTGATGAGCAGTTCTTC
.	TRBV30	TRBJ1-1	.	CAWSLTPKGTEAFF	TGTGCCTGGAGCTTGACTCCGAAGGGGACTGAAGCTTTCTTT
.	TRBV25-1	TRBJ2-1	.	CASSADEQFF	TGTGCCAGCAGTGCCGATGAGCAGTTCTTC
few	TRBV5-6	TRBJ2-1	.	CASSLGRDEQFF	TGTGCCAGCAGCTTGGGCAGGGATGAGCAGTTCTTC
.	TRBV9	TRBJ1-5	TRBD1	CASSVASTPTGKNQPQHF	TGTGCCAGCAGCGTAGCATCCACCCCGACAGGGAAAAATCAGCCCCAGCATTTT
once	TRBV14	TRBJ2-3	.	CASSPRQVSTDTQYF	TGTGCCAGCAGCCCGCGACAGGTTAGCACAGATACGCAGTATTTT
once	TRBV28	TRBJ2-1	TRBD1	CASSFDRVIYNEQFF	TGTGCCAGCAGTTTCGACAGGGTCATATACAATGAGCAGTTCTTC
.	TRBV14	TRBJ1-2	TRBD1	CASSQDDRGFAYGYTF	TGTGCCAGCAGCCAAGATGACAGGGGATTCGCCTATGGCTACACCTTC
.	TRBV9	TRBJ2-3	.	CASSVEVPDTQYF	TGTGCCAGCAGCGTAGAAGTCCCAGATACGCAGTATTTT
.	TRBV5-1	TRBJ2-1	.	CASSLEGLPTPEQFF	TGCGCCAGCAGCTTGGAAGGACTCCCCACCCCGGAGCAGTTCTTC
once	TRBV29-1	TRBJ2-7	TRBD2	CSVVVWGGEQYF	TGCAGCGTTGTAGTCTGGGGGGGCGAGCAGTACTTC
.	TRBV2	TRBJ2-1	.	CASRSNTEQFF	TGTGCCAGCAGATCGAACACTGAGCAGTTCTTC
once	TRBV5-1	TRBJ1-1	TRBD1	CASSRYTTGTEAFF	TGCGCCAGCAGCCGGTATACGACAGGGACTGAAGCTTTCTTT
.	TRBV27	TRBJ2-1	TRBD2	CASSLRREPNYNEQFF	TGTGCCAGCAGTTTAAGGCGGGAGCCTAACTACAATGAGCAGTTCTTC
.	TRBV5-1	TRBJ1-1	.	CASSLVGTEAFF	TGCGCCAGCAGCTTGGTGGGAACTGAAGCTTTCTTT
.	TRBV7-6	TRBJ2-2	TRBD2	CASSYPSGRHTGELFF	TGTGCCAGCAGCTATCCTAGCGGGAGACACACCGGGGAGCTGTTTTTT
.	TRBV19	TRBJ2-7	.	CASSIGIWDGSSYEQYF	TGTGCCAGTAGTATAGGGATTTGGGACGGCAGCTCCTACGAGCAGTACTTC
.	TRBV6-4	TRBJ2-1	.	CASSVRADSYNEQFF	TGTGCCAGCAGTGTTCGGGCGGACTCCTACAATGAGCAGTTCTTC
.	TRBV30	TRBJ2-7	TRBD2	CAWRGRGTSYEQYF	TGTGCCTGGAGAGGAAGAGGGACTAGCTACGAGCAGTACTTC
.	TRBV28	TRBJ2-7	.	CASSLVVGPQRYEQYF	TGTGCCAGCAGTTTGGTCGTGGGACCCCAGAGGTACGAGCAGTACTTC
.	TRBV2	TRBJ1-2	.	CASSSPRVFTPSNYGYTF	TGTGCCAGCAGTTCCCCCCGGGTCTTCACCCCATCTAACTATGGCTACACCTTC
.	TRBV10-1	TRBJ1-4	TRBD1	CASSADRGGEKLFF	TGCGCCAGCAGTGCGGACAGGGGAGGCGAAAAACTGTTTTTT
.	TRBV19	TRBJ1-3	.	CASSTRQQHSGNTIYF	TGTGCCAGTAGTACCCGACAGCAACACTCTGGAAACACCATATATTTT
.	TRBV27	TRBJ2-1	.	CASTLGGYYNEQFF	TGTGCCAGCACCTTGGGGGGATACTACAATGAGCAGTTCTTC
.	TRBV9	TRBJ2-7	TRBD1	CASSVGQGAYEQYF	TGTGCCAGCAGCGTGGGACAGGGGGCTTACGAGCAGTACTTC
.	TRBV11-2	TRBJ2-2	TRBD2	CASSELSGSVTGELFF	TGTGCCAGCAGCGAGTTAAGCGGGAGTGTTACGGGGGAGCTGTTTTTT
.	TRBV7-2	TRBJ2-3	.	CASSTDYHTQYF	TGTGCCAGCAGTACAGACTATCATACGCAGTATTTT
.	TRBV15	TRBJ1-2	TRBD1	CATSRDLRQGANGYTF	TGTGCCACCAGCAGAGATCTGAGACAGGGGGCCAATGGCTACACCTTC
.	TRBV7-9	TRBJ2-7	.	CASSPFGVGYEQYF	TGTGCCAGCAGCCCGTTCGGGGTTGGCTACGAGCAGTACTTC
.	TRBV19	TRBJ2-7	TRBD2	CASSLSGRASYFYEQYF	TGTGCCAGTAGTCTTAGCGGGAGGGCATCCTACTTCTACGAGCAGTACTTC
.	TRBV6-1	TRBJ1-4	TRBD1	CASRSTGATNEKLFF	TGTGCCAGCAGATCAACAGGGGCAACTAATGAAAAACTGTTTTTT
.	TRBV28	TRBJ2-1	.	CASSLPPRGSYNEQFF	TGTGCCAGCAGTTTACCGCCGCGGGGCTCCTACAATGAGCAGTTCTTC
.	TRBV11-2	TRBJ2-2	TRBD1	CASSFGTGDTGELFF	TGTGCCAGCAGCTTCGGGACAGGGGACACCGGGGAGCTGTTTTTT
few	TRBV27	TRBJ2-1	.	CASSSYAAPSNEQFF	TGTGCCAGCAGTTCCTATGCGGCCCCGAGCAATGAGCAGTTCTTC
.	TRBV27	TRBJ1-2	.	CASSLSSGIYGYTF	TGTGCCAGCAGTTTATCATCAGGGATCTATGGCTACACCTTC
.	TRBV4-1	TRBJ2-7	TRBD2	CASSQAGGLYYEQYF	TGCGCCAGCAGCCAAGCGGGAGGGCTATACTACGAGCAGTACTTC
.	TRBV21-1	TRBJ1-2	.	CASSKVGHRNYGYTF	TGTGCCAGCAGCAAAGTAGGACACCGAAACTATGGCTACACCTTC
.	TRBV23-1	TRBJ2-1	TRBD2	CASSQSWLAGGSLFSSYNEQFF	TGCGCCAGCAGTCAATCGTGGCTAGCGGGAGGATCCCTTTTTAGCTCCTACAATGAGCAGTTCTTC
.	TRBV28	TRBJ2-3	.	CASSFTDTQYF	TGTGCCAGCAGTTTTACAGATACGCAGTATTTT
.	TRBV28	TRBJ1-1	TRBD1	CASSLRRTGGTEAFF	TGTGCCAGCAGTTTAAGGCGAACAGGGGGCACTGAAGCTTTCTTT
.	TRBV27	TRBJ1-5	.	CASSLSGPGGAQPQHF	TGTGCCAGCAGTCTTTCTGGGCCCGGCGGTGCTCAGCCCCAGCATTTT